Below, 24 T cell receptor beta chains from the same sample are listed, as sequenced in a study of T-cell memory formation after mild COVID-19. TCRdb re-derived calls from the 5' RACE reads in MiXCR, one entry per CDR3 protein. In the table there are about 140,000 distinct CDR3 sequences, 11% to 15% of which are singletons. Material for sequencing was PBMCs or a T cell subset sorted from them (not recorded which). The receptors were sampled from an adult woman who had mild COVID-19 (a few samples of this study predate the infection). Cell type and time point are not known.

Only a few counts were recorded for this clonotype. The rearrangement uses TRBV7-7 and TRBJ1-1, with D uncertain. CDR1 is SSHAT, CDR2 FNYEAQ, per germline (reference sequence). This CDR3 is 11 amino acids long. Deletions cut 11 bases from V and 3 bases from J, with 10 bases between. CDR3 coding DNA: TGTGCCGCAACGGCGGACACTGAAGCTTTCTTT. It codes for CAATADTEAFF. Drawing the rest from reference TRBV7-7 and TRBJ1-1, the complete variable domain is GAGVSQSPRYKVTKRGQDVTLRCDPISSHATLYWYQQALGQGPEFLTYFNYEAQPDKSGLPSDRFSAERPEGSISTLTIQRTEQRDSAMYRCAATADTEAFFGQGTRLTVV.

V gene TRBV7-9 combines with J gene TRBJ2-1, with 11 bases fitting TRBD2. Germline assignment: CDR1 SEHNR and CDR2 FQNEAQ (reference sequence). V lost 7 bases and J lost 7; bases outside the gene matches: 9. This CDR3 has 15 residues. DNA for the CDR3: TGTGCCAGCACCTCAGGACTAGCGGGTTGGAATGAGCAGTTCTTC. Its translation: CASTSGLAGWNEQFF.

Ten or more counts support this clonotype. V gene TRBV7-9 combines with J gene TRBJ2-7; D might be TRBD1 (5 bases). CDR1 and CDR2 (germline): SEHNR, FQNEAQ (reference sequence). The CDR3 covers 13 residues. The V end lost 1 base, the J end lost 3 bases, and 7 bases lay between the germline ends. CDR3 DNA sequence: TGTGCCAGCAGCTTAGACGACAGCTACGAGCAGTACTTC. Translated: CASSLDDSYEQYF.

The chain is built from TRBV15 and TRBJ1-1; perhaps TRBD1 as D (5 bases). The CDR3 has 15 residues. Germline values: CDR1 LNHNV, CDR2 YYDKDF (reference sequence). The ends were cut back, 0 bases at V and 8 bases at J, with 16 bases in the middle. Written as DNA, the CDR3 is TGTGCCACCAGCAGAGATGGGGGGAGCACCTTCGAAGCTTTCTTT. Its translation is CATSRDGGSTFEAFF.

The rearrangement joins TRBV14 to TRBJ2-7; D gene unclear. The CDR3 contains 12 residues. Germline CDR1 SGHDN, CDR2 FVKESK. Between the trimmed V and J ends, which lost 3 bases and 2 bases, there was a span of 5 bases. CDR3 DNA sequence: TGTGCCAGCAGCCAGGCCGCCTACGAGCAGTACTTC. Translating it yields CASSQAAYEQYF.

The CDR3 coding sequence is TGTGCCAGCGGGCTAGCGGGAGGGTCCTACGAGCAGTACTTC. Translated: CASGLAGGSYEQYF. The rearrangement links TRBV27 to TRBJ2-7; 12 nucleotides agree with TRBD2. After removal of 8 bases from V and 1 base from J, the junction contained 3 bases not matched to a gene. Germline V lookup: CDR1 MNHEY, CDR2 SMNVEV (reference sequence). The CDR3 contains 14 residues.

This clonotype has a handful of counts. The CDR3 DNA is TGTGCCAGCAGCGTAGGGGTTAGCGGGGCCTTCTACAATGAGCAGTTCTTC. It codes for CASSVGVSGAFYNEQFF. The rearrangement uses TRBV9 and TRBJ2-1; 8 nucleotides line up with TRBD2. V gave up 0 bases and J gave up 3 bases; unmatched junction bases: 8. The CDR3 contains 17 residues. The germline gives CDR1 SGDLS, CDR2 YYNGEE.

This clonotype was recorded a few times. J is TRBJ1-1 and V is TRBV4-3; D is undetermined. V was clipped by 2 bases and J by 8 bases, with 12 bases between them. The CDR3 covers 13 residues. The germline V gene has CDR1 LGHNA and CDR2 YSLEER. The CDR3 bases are TGCGCCAGCAGCCAATACGGCCAAGGCGAAGCTTTCTTT. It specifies CASSQYGQGEAFF.

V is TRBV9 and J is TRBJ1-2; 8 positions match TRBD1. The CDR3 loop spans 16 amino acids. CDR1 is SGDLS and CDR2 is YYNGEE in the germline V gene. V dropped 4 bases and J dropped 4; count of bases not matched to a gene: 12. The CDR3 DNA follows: TGTGCCAGCAGCCCTAATGAGGGGACAGGAACCTATGGCTACACCTTC. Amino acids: CASSPNEGTGTYGYTF.

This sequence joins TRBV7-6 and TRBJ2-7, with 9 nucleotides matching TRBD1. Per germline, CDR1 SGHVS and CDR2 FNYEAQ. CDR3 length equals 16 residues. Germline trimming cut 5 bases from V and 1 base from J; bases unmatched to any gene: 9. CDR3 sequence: CASSVAGTGTSYEQYF. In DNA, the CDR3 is TGTGCCAGCAGCGTCGCCGGGACAGGGACGTCCTACGAGCAGTACTTC.

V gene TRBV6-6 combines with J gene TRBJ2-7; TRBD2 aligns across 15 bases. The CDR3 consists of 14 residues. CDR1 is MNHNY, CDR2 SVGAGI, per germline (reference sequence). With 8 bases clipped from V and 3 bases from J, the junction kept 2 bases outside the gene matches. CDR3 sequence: CASGLAGGDYEQYF. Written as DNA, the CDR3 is TGTGCCAGCGGACTAGCGGGAGGGGACTACGAGCAGTACTTC.

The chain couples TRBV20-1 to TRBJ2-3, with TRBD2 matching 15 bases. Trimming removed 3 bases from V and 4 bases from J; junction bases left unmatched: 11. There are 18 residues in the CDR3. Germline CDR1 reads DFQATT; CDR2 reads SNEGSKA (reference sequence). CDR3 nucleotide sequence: TGCAGTGCTAGTTCCGGACTAGCGGGGGGGCAATACGCAGATACGCAGTATTTT. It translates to CSASSGLAGGQYADTQYF.

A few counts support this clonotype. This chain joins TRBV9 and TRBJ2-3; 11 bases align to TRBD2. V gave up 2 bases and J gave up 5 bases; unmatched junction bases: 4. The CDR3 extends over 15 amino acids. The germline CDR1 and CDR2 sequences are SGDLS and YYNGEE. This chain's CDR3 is CASSVGLAVEDTQYF. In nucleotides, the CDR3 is TGTGCCAGCAGCGTGGGACTAGCGGTGGAAGATACGCAGTATTTT.

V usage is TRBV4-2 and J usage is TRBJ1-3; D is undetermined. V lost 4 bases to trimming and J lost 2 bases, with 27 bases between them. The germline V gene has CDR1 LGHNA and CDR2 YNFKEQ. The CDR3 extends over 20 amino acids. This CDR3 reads CASSPHGSGQPPLTGNTIYF. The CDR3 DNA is TGTGCCAGCAGCCCGCATGGATCTGGTCAACCACCGCTTACTGGAAACACCATATATTTT.

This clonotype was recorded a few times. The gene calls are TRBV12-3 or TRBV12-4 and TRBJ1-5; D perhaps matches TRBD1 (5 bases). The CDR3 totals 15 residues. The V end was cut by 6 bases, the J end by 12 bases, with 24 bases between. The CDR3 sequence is CASSPASWGIISQHF. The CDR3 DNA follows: TGTGCCAGCAGCCCAGCTTCCTGGGGGATTATAAGCCAGCATTTT.

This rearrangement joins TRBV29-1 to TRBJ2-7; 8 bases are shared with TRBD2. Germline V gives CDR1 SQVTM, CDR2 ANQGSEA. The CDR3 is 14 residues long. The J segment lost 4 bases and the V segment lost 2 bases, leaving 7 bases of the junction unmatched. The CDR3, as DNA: TGCAGCGTTGAAAGAGCGGGGGCACCTTACGAGCAGTACTTC. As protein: CSVERAGAPYEQYF.

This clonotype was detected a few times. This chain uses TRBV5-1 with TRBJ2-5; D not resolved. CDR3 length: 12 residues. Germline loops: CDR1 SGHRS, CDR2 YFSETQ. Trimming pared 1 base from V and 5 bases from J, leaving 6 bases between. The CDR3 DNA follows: TGCGCCAGCAGCTTGCCTTCGGAGACCCAGTACTTC. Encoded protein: CASSLPSETQYF.

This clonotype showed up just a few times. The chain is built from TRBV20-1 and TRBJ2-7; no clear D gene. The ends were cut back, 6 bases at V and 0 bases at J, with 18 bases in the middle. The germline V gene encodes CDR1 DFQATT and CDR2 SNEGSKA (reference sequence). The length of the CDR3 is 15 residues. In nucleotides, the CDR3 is TGCAGTGCGACCACTCATACAAAAAGCTCCTACGAGCAGTACTTC. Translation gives CSATTHTKSSYEQYF.

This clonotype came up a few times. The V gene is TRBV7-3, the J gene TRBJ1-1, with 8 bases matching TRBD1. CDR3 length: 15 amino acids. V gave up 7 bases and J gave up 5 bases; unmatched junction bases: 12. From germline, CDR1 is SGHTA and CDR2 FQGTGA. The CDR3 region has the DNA TGTGCCAGCAACAACTCCCCAGGGGGCAAGACTGAAGCTTTCTTT. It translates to CASNNSPGGKTEAFF.

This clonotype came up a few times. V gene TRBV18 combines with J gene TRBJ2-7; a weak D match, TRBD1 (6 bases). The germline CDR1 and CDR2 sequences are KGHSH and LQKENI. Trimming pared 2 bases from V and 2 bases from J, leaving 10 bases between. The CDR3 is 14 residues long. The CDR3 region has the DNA TGTGCCAGCTCACCAGGACGGGACACCTACGAGCAGTACTTC. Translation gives CASSPGRDTYEQYF.

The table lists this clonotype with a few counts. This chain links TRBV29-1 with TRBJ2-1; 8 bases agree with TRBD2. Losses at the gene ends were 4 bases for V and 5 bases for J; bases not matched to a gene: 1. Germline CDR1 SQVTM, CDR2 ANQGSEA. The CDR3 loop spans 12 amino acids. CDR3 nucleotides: TGCAGCGTTGGGCGGGAGGACAATGAGCAGTTCTTC. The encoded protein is CSVGREDNEQFF.

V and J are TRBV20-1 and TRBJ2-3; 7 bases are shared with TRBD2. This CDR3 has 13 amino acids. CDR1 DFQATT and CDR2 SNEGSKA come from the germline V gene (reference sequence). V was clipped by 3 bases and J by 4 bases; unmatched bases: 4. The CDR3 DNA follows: TGCAGTGCTAGTCTCGCGGGAGCAGATACGCAGTATTTT. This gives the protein CSASLAGADTQYF.

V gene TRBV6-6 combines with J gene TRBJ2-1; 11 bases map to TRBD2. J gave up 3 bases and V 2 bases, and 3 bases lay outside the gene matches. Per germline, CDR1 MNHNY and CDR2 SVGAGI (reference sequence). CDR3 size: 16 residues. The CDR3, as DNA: TGTGCCAGCAGTTACACCGGGACTAGCGGCTACAATGAGCAGTTCTTC. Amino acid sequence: CASSYTGTSGYNEQFF.

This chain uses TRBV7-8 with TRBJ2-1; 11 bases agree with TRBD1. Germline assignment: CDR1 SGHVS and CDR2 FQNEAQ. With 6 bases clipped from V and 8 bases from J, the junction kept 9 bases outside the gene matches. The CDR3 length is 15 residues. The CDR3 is CASRKDRGLLDEQFF. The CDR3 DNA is TGTGCCAGCAGGAAGGACAGGGGGCTTCTAGATGAGCAGTTCTTC. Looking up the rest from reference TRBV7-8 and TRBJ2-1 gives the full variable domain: GAGVSQSPRYKVAKRGQDVALRCDPISGHVSLFWYQQALGQGPEFLTYFQNEAQLDKSGLPSDRFFAERPEGSVSTLKIQRTQQEDSAVYLCASRKDRGLLDEQFFGPGTRLTVL.